This T cell receptor (beta chain) was sequenced for a study of technical replicates of blood from a few donors. The data were produced by immunoSEQ multiplex PCR, yet TCRdb's version contains in-frame clones alone and is incomplete. The sample holds 75,000 to 90,000 clones, over 90% seen once. Trimming took 2 bases from V and 6 from J; bases not matched to a gene: 9. Germline CDR1 reads MNHEY; CDR2 reads SMNVEV (reference sequence). The CDR3 has 15 residues. J is TRBJ1-1 and V is TRBV27, with TRBD1 identical over 7 bases. The TCR originated in a human donor in good health. Sequenced sample: T cells isolated from PBMCs. DNA for the CDR3: TGTGCCAGCAGTTTAACCCCCAACAGGGGCGCTGAAGCTTTCTTT. Encoded protein: CASSLTPNRGAEAFF.